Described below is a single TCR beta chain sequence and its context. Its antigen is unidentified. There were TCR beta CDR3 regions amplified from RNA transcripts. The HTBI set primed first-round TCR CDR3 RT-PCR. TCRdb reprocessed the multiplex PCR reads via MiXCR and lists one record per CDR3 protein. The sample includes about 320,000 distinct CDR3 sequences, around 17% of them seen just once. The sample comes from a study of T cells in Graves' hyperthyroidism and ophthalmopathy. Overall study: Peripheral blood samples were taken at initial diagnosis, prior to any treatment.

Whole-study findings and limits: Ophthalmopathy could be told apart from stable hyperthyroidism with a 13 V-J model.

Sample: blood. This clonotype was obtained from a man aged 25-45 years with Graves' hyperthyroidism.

Here the CDR3 DNA reads TGTGCCAGTAGTACCTTTGGATCCGGGAGGGCTTATGAGCAGTTCTTC. Its protein is CASSTFGSGRAYEQFF. The chain combines TRBV30 with TRBJ2-1; 8 nucleotides line up with TRBD2. CDR3 length: 16 residues. The germline gives CDR1 GTSNPN, CDR2 SVGIG (reference sequence). Trimming at V came to 8 bases and at J to 8 bases, leaving 20 bases not matched to a gene.